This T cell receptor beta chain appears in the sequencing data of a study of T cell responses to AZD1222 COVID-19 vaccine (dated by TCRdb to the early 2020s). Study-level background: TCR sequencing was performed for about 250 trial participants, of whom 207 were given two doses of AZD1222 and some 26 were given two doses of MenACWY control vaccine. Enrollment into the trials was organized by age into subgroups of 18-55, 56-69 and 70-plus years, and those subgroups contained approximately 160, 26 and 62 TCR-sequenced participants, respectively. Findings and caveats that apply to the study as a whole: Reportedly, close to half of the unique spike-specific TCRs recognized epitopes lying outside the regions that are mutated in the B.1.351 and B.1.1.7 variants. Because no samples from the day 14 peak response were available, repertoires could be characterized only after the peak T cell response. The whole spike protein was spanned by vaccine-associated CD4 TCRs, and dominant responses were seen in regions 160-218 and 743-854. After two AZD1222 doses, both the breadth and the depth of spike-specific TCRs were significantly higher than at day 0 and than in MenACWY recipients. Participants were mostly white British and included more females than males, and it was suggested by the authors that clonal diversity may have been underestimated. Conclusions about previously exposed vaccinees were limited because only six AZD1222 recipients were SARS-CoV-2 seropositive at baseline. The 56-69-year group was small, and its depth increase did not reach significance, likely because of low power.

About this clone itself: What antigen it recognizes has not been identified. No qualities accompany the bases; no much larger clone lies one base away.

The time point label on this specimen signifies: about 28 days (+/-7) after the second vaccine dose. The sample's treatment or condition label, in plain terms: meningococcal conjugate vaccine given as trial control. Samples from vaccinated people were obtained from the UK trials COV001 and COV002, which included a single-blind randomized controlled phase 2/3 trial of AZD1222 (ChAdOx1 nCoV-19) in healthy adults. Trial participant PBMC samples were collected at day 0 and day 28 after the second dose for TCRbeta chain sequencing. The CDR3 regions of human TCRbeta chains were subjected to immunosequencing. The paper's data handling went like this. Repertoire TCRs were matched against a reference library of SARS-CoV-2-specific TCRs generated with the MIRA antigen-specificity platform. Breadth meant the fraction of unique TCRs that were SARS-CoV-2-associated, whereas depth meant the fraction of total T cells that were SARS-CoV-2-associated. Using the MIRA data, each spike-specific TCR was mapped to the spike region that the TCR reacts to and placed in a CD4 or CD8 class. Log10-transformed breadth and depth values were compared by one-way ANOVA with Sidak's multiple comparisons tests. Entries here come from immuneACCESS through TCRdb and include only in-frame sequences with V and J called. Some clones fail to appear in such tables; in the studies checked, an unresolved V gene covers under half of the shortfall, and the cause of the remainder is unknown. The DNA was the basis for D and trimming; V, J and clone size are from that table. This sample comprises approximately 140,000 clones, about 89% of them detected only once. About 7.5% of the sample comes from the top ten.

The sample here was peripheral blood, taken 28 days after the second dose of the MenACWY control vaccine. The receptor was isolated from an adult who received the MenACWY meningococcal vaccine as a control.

CDR3 sequence: CASSLFTPNEKLFF. The DNA reads TGCGCCAGCAGCTTGTTCACCCCTAATGAAAAACTGTTTTTT. The sequence is built from TRBV5-1 and TRBJ1-4; the D gene assignment is ambiguous. Including cysteine and phenylalanine, the CDR3 has 14 amino acids. Only the CDR3 part of the read is kept: 42 bases, read in frame from the first base. From a lookup of the germline V gene, CDR1 and CDR2 are SGHRS and YFSETQ. The V end loses 1 base and the J end loses 3 bases, and a stretch of 7 bases separates them.